The next 27 T cell receptor beta chains were all read from a single sample in a study of blood T cell repertoires in COVID-19. Assay used: immunoSEQ multiplex PCR; TCRdb lists only in-frame clones, some missing. The sample consists of more than 200,000 clones, 70% to 90% of them appearing once. Sequenced input: peripheral blood. The source is a woman in her forties who had recovered from COVID-19.

The chain couples TRBV9 to TRBJ2-7, with D possibly being TRBD1 (6 bases). This CDR3 comprises 14 residues. Germline V gene data show CDR1 as SGDLS and CDR2 as YYNGEE. V gave up 0 bases and J gave up 6 bases, with 13 bases separating them. The CDR3 DNA reads TGTGCCAGCAGCGTAGCACAGGGCGGAATCGAGCAGTACTTC. This sequence encodes CASSVAQGGIEQYF.

Concerning this clone: This sample includes further DNA sequences coding for the same CDR3. This chain uses TRBV30 with TRBJ1-5; D possibly corresponds to TRBD1 (5 bases). Per the germline V gene, CDR1 is GTSNPN and CDR2 is SVGIG (reference sequence). V lost 0 bases to trimming and J lost 1 base, with 7 bases between them. CDR3 size: 14 residues. CDR3 sequence (DNA): TGTGCCTGGAGTGTCGGGGGGAGCAATCAGCCCCAGCATTTT. Protein sequence: CAWSVGGSNQPQHF. The complete variable domain, with remaining parts taken from reference TRBV30 and TRBJ1-5, reads SQTIHQWPATLVQPVGSPLSLECTVEGTSNPNLYWYRQAAGRGLQLLFYSVGIGQISSEVPQNLSASRPQDRQFILSSKKLLLSDSGFYLCAWSVGGSNQPQHFGDGTRLSIL.

V is TRBV28 and J is TRBJ2-7; D possibly corresponds to TRBD2 (5 bases). CDR1 is MDHEN and CDR2 is SYDVKM in the germline V gene. Trimming took 6 bases from V and 5 from J, leaving 17 bases between them. This CDR3 spans 14 amino acids. This chain's CDR3 is CASSKTRRSDEQYF. CDR3 DNA: TGTGCCAGCAGCAAAACGCGGAGGTCGGACGAGCAGTACTTC.

V and J are TRBV7-2 and TRBJ1-1; TRBD1 matches at 8 bases. The length of the CDR3 is 15 residues. From germline, CDR1 is SGHTA and CDR2 FQGNSA. V was clipped by 5 bases and J by 4 bases; unmatched bases: 9. DNA for the CDR3: TGTGCCAGCAGCCCCTCTCGCACAGGGGGCACTGAAGCTTTCTTT. Its translation is CASSPSRTGGTEAFF.

CDR3 nucleotide sequence: TGTGCCAGCAGCTTAGATTTCTCCGGGGAAAAAGCTTTCTTT. This translates into CASSLDFSGEKAFF. The chain joins TRBV11-3 to TRBJ1-1; D is uncertain. CDR3 length: 14 amino acids. The germline V gene has CDR1 SGHNT and CDR2 YENEEA. V lost 0 bases, J lost 9 bases, and 14 bases lay in between.

This rearrangement joins TRBV3-1 (or the pseudogene TRBV3-2) to TRBJ2-7, with 12 positions matching TRBD1. The germline CDR1 and CDR2 sequences are LGHDT and YNNKEL (reference sequence). CDR3 length: 15 residues. V gave up 4 bases and J gave up 6 bases; unmatched junction bases: 7. CDR3 nucleotide sequence: TGTGCCAGCAGCCTAACCGGGACAGGGGGCGCCGAGCAGTACTTC. This sequence encodes CASSLTGTGGAEQYF.

The chain carries TRBV30 and TRBJ2-3; 10 bases match TRBD1. Trimming cost V 3 bases and J 1 base; bases outside gene matches: 4. The CDR3 totals 15 residues. Germline V gene sequence: CDR1 GTSNPN, CDR2 SVGIG (reference sequence). The CDR3 spells CAWRLTGGRTDTQYF. The CDR3 DNA follows: TGTGCCTGGAGACTGACAGGGGGCCGCACAGATACGCAGTATTTT.

V gene TRBV19 combines with J gene TRBJ2-5, with 9 bases aligning to TRBD1. V was pared by 5 bases and J by 1 base, with 2 bases of the junction left unmatched. CDR1 and CDR2 (germline): LNHDA, SQIVND (reference sequence). This CDR3 region has 14 residues. CDR3 in amino acids: CASSLDRGQETQYF. For the CDR3, the DNA is TGTGCCAGTAGTCTGGACAGGGGCCAAGAGACCCAGTACTTC.

J is TRBJ2-5 and V is TRBV28, with TRBD1 identical over 8 bases. V was clipped by 2 bases and J by 5 bases; unmatched bases: 4. In germline, CDR1 is MDHEN, CDR2 SYDVKM. The CDR3 has 14 amino acids. The CDR3 spells CASSLQGAWETQYF. The CDR3 DNA sequence: TGTGCCAGCAGTTTACAGGGGGCATGGGAGACCCAGTACTTC.

The chain couples TRBV19 to TRBJ1-2; 7 bases map to TRBD1. The CDR3 extends over 14 amino acids. The V and J ends lost 3 bases and 3 bases, in that order; junction bases with no gene match: 4. The V gene's germline CDR1 is LNHDA and CDR2 SQIVND (reference sequence). CDR3 amino acids: CASSIADRDYGYTF. DNA for the CDR3: TGTGCCAGTAGTATCGCAGACAGGGACTATGGCTACACCTTC.

Only one count was recorded for this clone. The rearrangement links TRBV30 to TRBJ1-5; D is undetermined. This CDR3 has 16 residues. The ends were cut back, 2 bases at V and 3 bases at J, with 17 bases in the middle. CDR1 and CDR2 from the germline V gene are GTSNPN and SVGIG (reference sequence). As DNA, the CDR3 is TGTGCCTGGAGTACCCTACCGGTAGACTTCAATCAGCCCCAGCATTTT. It encodes CAWSTLPVDFNQPQHF.

The DNA of the CDR3 is TGTGCCAGCAGCTTGGACACCCTCCCGGAGACCCAGTACTTC. This translates into CASSLDTLPETQYF. The chain combines TRBV5-5 with TRBJ2-5, with D hard to call. Looked up from germline, CDR1 is SGHKS and CDR2 is YYEKEE (reference sequence). This CDR3 is built from 14 residues. V lost 0 bases and J lost 5, with 11 bases in between.

The chain links TRBV19 to TRBJ1-1; the match to TRBD1 covers 7 bases. With 5 bases clipped from V and 1 base from J, the junction kept 7 bases outside the gene matches. CDR3 length: 15 residues. Germline CDR1 reads LNHDA; CDR2 reads SQIVND (reference sequence). The CDR3 sequence: CASSPSPGGNTEAFF. The CDR3 DNA reads as TGTGCCAGTAGTCCCTCGCCAGGGGGGAACACTGAAGCTTTCTTT.

This rearrangement joins TRBV15 to TRBJ1-3; perhaps TRBD1 as D (5 bases). The CDR3 totals 16 residues. Germline V gene lookup returns CDR1 LNHNV and CDR2 YYDKDF (reference sequence). V lost 0 bases, J lost 4 bases, and 13 bases lay in between. The CDR3 DNA follows: TGTGCCACCAGCAGAGATCCCCCAGGGTTCGGAAACACCATATATTTT. This gives the protein CATSRDPPGFGNTIYF.

The chain links TRBV7-9 to TRBJ2-7; 9 positions agree with TRBD2. The V gene end was trimmed by 5 bases and the J gene end by 2 bases; junction bases not matched to a gene: 7. This CDR3 region has 15 residues. Germline loops: CDR1 SEHNR, CDR2 FQNEAQ (reference sequence). Here the CDR3 DNA reads TGTGCCAGCAGCGCCAGCGGGGGGAGTACCTACGAGCAGTACTTC. This sequence encodes CASSASGGSTYEQYF.

To note about this clone: This sample includes further DNA sequences coding for the same CDR3. The J gene is TRBJ1-6, the V gene TRBV7-8, with 8 nucleotides matching TRBD1. The germline V gene encodes CDR1 SGHVS and CDR2 FQNEAQ. The J segment lost 6 bases and the V segment lost 5 bases, leaving 9 bases of the junction unmatched. The CDR3 consists of 16 residues. As DNA, the CDR3 is TGTGCCAGCAGCCCTACAGGGGGACGGGGTAATTCACCCCTCCACTTT. It is translated as CASSPTGGRGNSPLHF.

The V call is TRBV7-9, the J call TRBJ2-7, with a weak D call TRBD2 (6 bases). Trimming removed 5 bases from V and 1 base from J, with 18 bases in between. This CDR3 contains 16 residues. The germline CDR1 and CDR2 sequences are SEHNR and FQNEAQ (reference sequence). The CDR3 nucleotides read TGTGCCAGCAGCCCCCCGCCGGCGGGACCGTCCTACGAGCAGTACTTC. It encodes CASSPPPAGPSYEQYF. The variable domain in full, completed from reference TRBV7-9 and TRBJ2-7, reads DTGVSQNPRHKITKRGQNVTFRCDPISEHNRLYWYRQTLGQGPEFLTYFQNEAQLEKSRLLSDRFSAERPKGSFSTLEIQRTEQGDSAMYLCASSPPPAGPSYEQYFGPGTRLTVT.

The rearrangement links TRBV2 to TRBJ2-7, with 9 positions matching TRBD1. With 4 bases clipped from V and 2 bases from J, the junction kept 9 bases outside the gene matches. The CDR3 contains 16 residues. CDR1 and CDR2 from the germline V gene are SNHLY and FYNNEI. In DNA form, the CDR3 reads TGTGCCAGCAGTGTGTCGGGGACAGGGCTAACCTACGAGCAGTACTTC. Amino acids: CASSVSGTGLTYEQYF.

This clone was observed a few times. The genes are TRBV24-1 and TRBJ2-6; D is undetermined. The length of the CDR3 is 16 residues. Trimming pared 4 bases from V and 0 bases from J, leaving 9 bases between. In germline, CDR1 is KGHDR, CDR2 SFDVKD. CDR3 sequence: CATSEAVFSGANVLTF. The CDR3 DNA reads TGTGCCACCAGTGAGGCAGTGTTCTCTGGGGCCAACGTCCTGACTTTC.

The chain links TRBV19 to TRBJ2-5, with 12 nucleotides matching TRBD2. Germline CDR1 reads LNHDA; CDR2 reads SQIVND (reference sequence). The V segment lost 0 bases and the J segment 7 bases; nucleotides outside the gene matches: 12. The CDR3 runs 18 residues. Here the CDR3 reads CASSIDLGLAGPRGTQYF. The CDR3 DNA follows: TGTGCCAGTAGTATAGATCTCGGACTAGCGGGACCCCGGGGGACCCAGTACTTC.

The chain combines TRBV29-1 with TRBJ1-6; 11 bases are a match to TRBD1. The CDR3 runs to 13 residues. With 4 bases clipped from V and 8 bases from J, the junction kept 1 base outside the gene matches. The germline V gene has CDR1 SQVTM and CDR2 ANQGSEA. This chain's CDR3 is CSVGTGGDSPLHF. The CDR3 nucleotides are TGCAGCGTTGGGACAGGGGGCGATTCACCCCTCCACTTT.

This clone is a singleton in its sample. The gene calls are TRBV5-4 and TRBJ1-4, with D perhaps TRBD1 (5 bases). Germline CDR1 SGHNT, CDR2 YYREEE (reference sequence). This CDR3 is 15 amino acids long. V dropped 4 bases and J dropped 8 bases, with 18 bases sitting between them. The CDR3 DNA reads as TGTGCCAGCAGCGCCGGTGCCAGGGAGGGAGAAAAACTGTTTTTT. This gives the protein CASSAGAREGEKLFF.

The genes are TRBV11-2 and TRBJ1-4; 11 nucleotides line up with TRBD1. The germline V gene encodes CDR1 SGHAT and CDR2 FQNNGV. The CDR3 runs 15 residues. The V gene end was trimmed by 5 bases and the J gene end by 8 bases; junction bases not matched to a gene: 7. In nucleotides, the CDR3 is TGTGCCAGCAGCGCCCGGACAGGGGGCAGCGAAAAACTGTTTTTT. Translated, it gives CASSARTGGSEKLFF.

The CDR3 sequence is CASSLVGGTGGNQPQHF. DNA of the CDR3: TGTGCCAGCAGCTTAGTCGGTGGGACGGGGGGAAATCAGCCCCAGCATTTT. The gene calls are TRBV7-8 and TRBJ1-5; maybe TRBD1 (5 bases). Germline V gene data show CDR1 as SGHVS and CDR2 as FQNEAQ. The CDR3 spans 17 residues. V shed 1 base and J shed 4 bases, with 17 bases lying between them.

The chain links TRBV7-2 to TRBJ2-3, with TRBD2 matching 10 bases. The germline V gene has CDR1 SGHTA and CDR2 FQGNSA. This CDR3 has 18 residues. J lost 2 bases, V lost 6 bases, and 14 bases had no gene match. The CDR3 sequence: CASSLLGIAGGATDTQYF. In DNA, the CDR3 is TGTGCCAGCAGTCTATTGGGGATAGCGGGGGGAGCCACAGATACGCAGTATTTT.

The chain joins TRBV19 to TRBJ1-5; tentatively, D is TRBD1 (5 bases). CDR1 is LNHDA, CDR2 SQIVND, per germline (reference sequence). CDR3 size: 15 residues. V lost 5 bases and J 4 bases, leaving 15 bases between the germline ends. CDR3 DNA: TGTGCCAGTAGTGAACCCCCCGGGGGGAATCAGCCCCAGCATTTT. Amino acid sequence: CASSEPPGGNQPQHF. Complete variable domain (other parts from reference TRBV19 and TRBJ1-5): DGGITQSPKYLFRKEGQNVTLSCEQNLNHDAMYWYRQDPGQGLRLIYYSQIVNDFQKGDIAEGYSVSREKKESFPLTVTSAQKNPTAFYLCASSEPPGGNQPQHFGDGTRLSIL.

In its sample, this clone was seen a few times. V and J are TRBV7-2 and TRBJ1-5, with TRBD1 identical over 7 bases. After removal of 5 bases from V and 7 bases from J, the junction contained 5 bases not matched to a gene. The CDR3 length is 13 residues. Germline V gene sequence: CDR1 SGHTA, CDR2 FQGNSA. CDR3 amino acids: CASSPDRVQPQHF. CDR3 coding DNA: TGTGCCAGCAGCCCAGACAGGGTCCAGCCCCAGCATTTT.